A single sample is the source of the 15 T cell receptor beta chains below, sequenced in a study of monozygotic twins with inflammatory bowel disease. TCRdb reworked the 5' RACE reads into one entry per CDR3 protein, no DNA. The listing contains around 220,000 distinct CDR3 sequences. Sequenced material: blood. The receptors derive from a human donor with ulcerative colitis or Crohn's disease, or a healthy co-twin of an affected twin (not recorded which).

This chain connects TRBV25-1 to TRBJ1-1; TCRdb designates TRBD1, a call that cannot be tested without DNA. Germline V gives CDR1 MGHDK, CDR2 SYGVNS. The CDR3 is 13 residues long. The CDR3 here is CASSHAPGTEAFF.

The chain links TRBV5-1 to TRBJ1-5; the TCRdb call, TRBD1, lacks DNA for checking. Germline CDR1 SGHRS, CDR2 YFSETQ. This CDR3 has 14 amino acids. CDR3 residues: CASSLEGASQPQHF.

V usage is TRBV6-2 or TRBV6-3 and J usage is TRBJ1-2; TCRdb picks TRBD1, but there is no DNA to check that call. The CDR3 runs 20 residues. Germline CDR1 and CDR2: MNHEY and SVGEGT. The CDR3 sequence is CASSYSRIQGQTLVYSGYTF.

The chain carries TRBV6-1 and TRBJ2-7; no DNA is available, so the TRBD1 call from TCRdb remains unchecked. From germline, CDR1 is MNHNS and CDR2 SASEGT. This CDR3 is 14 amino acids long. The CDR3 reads CASSELNQGYEQYF.

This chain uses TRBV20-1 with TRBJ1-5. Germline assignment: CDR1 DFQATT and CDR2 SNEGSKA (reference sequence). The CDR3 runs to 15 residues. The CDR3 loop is CSAREAGMNNQPQHF.

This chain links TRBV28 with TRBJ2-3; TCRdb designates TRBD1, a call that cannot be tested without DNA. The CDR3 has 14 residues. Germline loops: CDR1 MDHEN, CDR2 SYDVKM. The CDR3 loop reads CASSSPARGTSQYF.

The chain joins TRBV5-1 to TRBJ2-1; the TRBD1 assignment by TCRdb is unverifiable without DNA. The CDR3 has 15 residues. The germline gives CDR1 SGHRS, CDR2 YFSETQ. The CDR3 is CASSSQGAAYNEQFF.

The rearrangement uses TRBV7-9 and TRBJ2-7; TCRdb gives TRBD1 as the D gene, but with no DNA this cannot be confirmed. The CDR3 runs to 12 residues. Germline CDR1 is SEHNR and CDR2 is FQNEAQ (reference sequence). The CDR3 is CASSPLDSQQYF.

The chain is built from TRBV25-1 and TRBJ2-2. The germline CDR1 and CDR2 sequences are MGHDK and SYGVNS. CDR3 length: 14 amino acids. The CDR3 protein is CASSEVGIAGELFF.

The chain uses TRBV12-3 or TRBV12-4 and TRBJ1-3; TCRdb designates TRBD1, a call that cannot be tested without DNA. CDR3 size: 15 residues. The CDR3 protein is CASIRQGALGNTIYF.

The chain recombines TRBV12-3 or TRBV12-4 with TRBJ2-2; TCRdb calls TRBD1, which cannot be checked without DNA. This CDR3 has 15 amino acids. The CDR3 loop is CASSVGAANTGELFF.

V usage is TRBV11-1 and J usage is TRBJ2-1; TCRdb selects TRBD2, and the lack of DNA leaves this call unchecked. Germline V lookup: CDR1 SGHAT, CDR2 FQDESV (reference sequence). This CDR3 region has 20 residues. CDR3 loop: CASSSDDGLAGVPILDEQFF.

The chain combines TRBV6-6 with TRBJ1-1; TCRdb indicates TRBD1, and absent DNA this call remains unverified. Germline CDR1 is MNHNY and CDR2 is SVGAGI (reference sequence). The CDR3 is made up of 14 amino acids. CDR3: CASSPDMTNTEAFF.

The CDR3 spells CASSLNSDSTGELFF. The rearrangement links TRBV5-1 to TRBJ2-2. This CDR3 spans 15 amino acids. The V gene's germline CDR1 is SGHRS and CDR2 YFSETQ.

The CDR3 sequence is CASSQAGTAIVTQYF. V usage is TRBV14 and J usage is TRBJ2-5; TCRdb gives TRBD1 as the D gene, but with no DNA this cannot be confirmed. The CDR3 length is 15 residues. Germline lookup yields CDR1 SGHDN and CDR2 FVKESK.